A single sample gave rise to the 30 T cell receptor beta chains below, sequenced in a study of beta chain features in type 1 diabetes. Expressed TCRB transcripts were sequenced, since all the RNA that had been isolated was reverse transcribed. Measured with immunoSEQ multiplex PCR; TCRdb has only the in-frame clones, and not every one. This sample has 620,000 or so clones; roughly 16% occur once, and the top ten carry approximately 0.093%. What was sequenced was naive CD4+ T cells from blood. These TCRs come from a young man in good health.

The V and J genes are TRBV4-1 and TRBJ1-5, with D uncertain. The CDR3 length is 15 residues. CDR1 is MGHRA and CDR2 is YSYEKL in the germline V gene. V was clipped by 0 bases and J by 2 bases, with 8 bases between them. The DNA of the CDR3 is TGCGCCAGCAGCCAAGATCGTACAGGCAATCAGCCCCAGCATTTT. Amino acids: CASSQDRTGNQPQHF.

There are a few counts of this clone. This sequence joins TRBV19 and TRBJ1-4; 7 positions agree with TRBD1. CDR1 is LNHDA and CDR2 is SQIVND in the germline V gene (reference sequence). The CDR3 extends over 13 amino acids. The V segment lost 9 bases and the J segment 6 bases; nucleotides outside the gene matches: 7. In DNA, the CDR3 is TGTGCCAGCTCGGGACAGAGGGATGAAAAACTGTTTTTT. Translated, it gives CASSGQRDEKLFF.

The chain employs TRBV4-1 and TRBJ2-2; possibly TRBD2 for D (5 bases). The length of the CDR3 is 15 residues. Germline V CDR1 and CDR2: MGHRA, YSYEKL. V lost 7 bases and J lost 0, with 12 bases in between. Here the CDR3 reads CASNFGVPNTGELFF. The CDR3 nucleotides read TGCGCCAGCAATTTCGGGGTGCCGAACACCGGGGAGCTGTTTTTT.

The rearrangement joins TRBV25-1 to TRBJ2-5; 8 bases map to TRBD1. The J call may not be correct, given that the DNA end is closer to TRBJ2-7. This CDR3 region has 15 residues. From germline, CDR1 is MGHDK and CDR2 SYGVNS. Here the CDR3 DNA reads TGTGCCAGCAGAGGAAGGACAGGGAAATCCTACGAGCAGTACTTC. As protein: CASRGRTGKSYEQYF.

CDR3 bases: TGTGCCAGCAGTTTATCCTGGGGCGACGATACGCAGTATTTT. Its translation is CASSLSWGDDTQYF. The chain employs TRBV28 and TRBJ2-3, with D possibly being TRBD1 (5 bases). Trimming shortened V by 1 base and J by 6 bases, and 11 bases separated the two germline ends. In germline, CDR1 is MDHEN, CDR2 SYDVKM. The CDR3 runs 14 residues.

This clone was found a few times. Other DNA sequences in this sample translate to the same CDR3. The chain carries TRBV10-3 and TRBJ2-3; D unclear. The CDR3 has 12 residues. The ends were cut back, 3 bases at V and 0 bases at J, with 1 base in the middle. From germline, CDR1 is ENHRY and CDR2 SYGVKD. CDR3 in amino acids: CAISDSTDTQYF. CDR3 nucleotide sequence: TGTGCCATCAGTGACAGCACAGATACGCAGTATTTT.

A few counts support this clone. This sequence joins TRBV7-2 and TRBJ2-3, with D unclear. CDR1 SGHTA and CDR2 FQGNSA come from the germline V gene. This CDR3 is built from 14 residues. Trimming pared 1 base from V and 2 bases from J, leaving 7 bases between. CDR3 DNA: TGTGCCAGCAGCTTAGTTGCTCCCACAGATACGCAGTATTTT. Amino acid sequence: CASSLVAPTDTQYF.

This clone came up a few times. V gene TRBV9 combines with J gene TRBJ1-1, with 8 bases that match TRBD1. Trimming took 5 bases from V and 0 from J; bases not matched to a gene: 6. The CDR3 runs to 15 residues. Germline lookup yields CDR1 SGDLS and CDR2 YYNGEE. The CDR3 loop reads CASSGTGNMNTEAFF. In DNA, the CDR3 is TGTGCCAGCAGTGGGACAGGAAATATGAACACTGAAGCTTTCTTT.

Turning to this clone: A much larger clone sits a single nucleotide away, making a read error possible. The same CDR3 also results from other DNA sequences found in this sample. V is TRBV2 and J is TRBJ2-7, with D unresolved. Trimming removed 4 bases from V and 2 bases from J, with 0 bases in between. CDR3 length: 10 residues. The V gene's germline CDR1 is SNHLY and CDR2 FYNNEI. The CDR3 spells CASSAYEQYF. Here the CDR3 DNA reads TGTGCCAGCAGTGCCTACGAGCAGTACTTC.

This clone was seen a few times. The chain couples TRBV28 to TRBJ1-2; 9 bases map to TRBD1. V was clipped by 6 bases and J by 4 bases; unmatched bases: 9. Per germline, CDR1 MDHEN and CDR2 SYDVKM. The CDR3 is 15 residues long. The CDR3: CASRPPGQGVYGYTF. CDR3 coding DNA: TGTGCCAGCAGACCCCCGGGACAGGGCGTCTATGGCTACACCTTC.

This clone has only a few counts. This rearrangement joins TRBV15 to TRBJ2-7; TRBD2 aligns across 7 bases. The CDR3 has 15 amino acids. Germline assignment: CDR1 LNHNV and CDR2 YYDKDF (reference sequence). Unmatched junction bases numbered 7, after V lost 1 base and J lost 4 bases. The CDR3, as DNA: TGTGCCACCAGCAGAGCGGGGGGTACGAAATACGAGCAGTACTTC. This sequence encodes CATSRAGGTKYEQYF.

This clone was seen a handful of times. The chain has TRBV20-1 and TRBJ2-1; no firm D call. The CDR3 spans 9 residues. Germline values: CDR1 DFQATT, CDR2 SNEGSKA (reference sequence). The V and J ends lost 6 bases and 12 bases respectively, with 9 bases between them. The CDR3 here is CSAQGVQFF. CDR3 nucleotides: TGCAGTGCGCAAGGCGTGCAGTTCTTC.

The V gene is TRBV2, the J gene TRBJ2-7; unclear D gene. The CDR3 has 14 residues. V was clipped by 6 bases and J by 5 bases, with 17 bases between them. Germline assignment: CDR1 SNHLY and CDR2 FYNNEI. The CDR3 DNA reads TGTGCCAGCAGGTCTAGTTGGAGTCGGAACGAGCAGTACTTC. This sequence encodes CASRSSWSRNEQYF.

This clone was observed many times. This chain connects TRBV7-9 to TRBJ2-4, with TRBD2 identical over 10 bases. In germline, CDR1 is SEHNR, CDR2 FQNEAQ (reference sequence). The trim removed 0 bases at V and 8 bases at J, leaving 4 bases unmatched. CDR3 length: 15 residues. As DNA, the CDR3 is TGTGCCAGCAGCTTAGCGCCTAGCGGGAGCGACATTCAGTACTTC. Protein product: CASSLAPSGSDIQYF. The full variable domain, in which reference TRBV7-9 and TRBJ2-4 provide the parts outside the CDR3, is DTGVSQNPRHKITKRGQNVTFRCDPISEHNRLYWYRQTLGQGPEFLTYFQNEAQLEKSRLLSDRFSAERPKGSFSTLEIQRTEQGDSAMYLCASSLAPSGSDIQYFGAGTRLSVL.

This clone was seen once. The chain joins TRBV4-1 to TRBJ2-7, with D perhaps matching TRBD1 or TRBD2 (6 bases each). This CDR3 has 16 amino acids. Trimming cost V 4 bases and J 0 bases, with 16 bases left between them. CDR1 and CDR2 (germline): MGHRA, YSYEKL. The CDR3 sequence is CASSLRGAGSSYEQYF. For the CDR3, the DNA is TGCGCCAGCAGCCTAAGGGGGGCAGGGTCCTCCTACGAGCAGTACTTC.

This clone came up a few times. The chain carries TRBV2 and TRBJ2-5; 10 bases are a match to TRBD1. CDR3 size: 13 residues. Trimming cost V 6 bases and J 5 bases; bases outside gene matches: 3. The germline V gene has CDR1 SNHLY and CDR2 FYNNEI. CDR3 DNA: TGTGCCAGCAGCCTGGACAGGGGGGAGACCCAGTACTTC. Translation: CASSLDRGETQYF.

This chain links TRBV6-5 with TRBJ2-7; 7 positions match TRBD1. Germline V gene sequence: CDR1 MNHEY, CDR2 SVGAGI. CDR3 length: 13 residues. After removal of 7 bases from V and 1 base from J, the junction contained 4 bases not matched to a gene. The CDR3 DNA sequence: TGTGCCAGCACTCAGGACAGGTCCTACGAGCAGTACTTC. Translated: CASTQDRSYEQYF.

The V and J genes are TRBV9 and TRBJ2-3, with 10 bases lining up with TRBD2. CDR3 length: 16 amino acids. Germline V lookup: CDR1 SGDLS, CDR2 YYNGEE. Germline trimming cut 0 bases from V and 5 bases from J; bases unmatched to any gene: 6. CDR3 protein: CASSVAVAGGEDTQYF. The CDR3 DNA sequence: TGTGCCAGCAGCGTAGCCGTAGCGGGGGGCGAAGATACGCAGTATTTT.

The chain links TRBV7-9 to TRBJ1-1; possible D gene TRBD1, 6 bases. There are 14 residues in the CDR3. CDR1 and CDR2 (germline): SEHNR, FQNEAQ (reference sequence). V was clipped by 2 bases and J by 0 bases, with 7 bases between them. CDR3 amino acids: CASSLPGVNTEAFF. CDR3 nucleotide sequence: TGTGCCAGCAGCTTACCAGGGGTGAACACTGAAGCTTTCTTT.

This rearrangement joins TRBV28 to TRBJ2-3, with a possible D match to TRBD1 (5 bases). Germline V CDR1 and CDR2: MDHEN, SYDVKM. V shed 3 bases and J shed 1 base, with 8 bases lying between them. There are 14 residues in the CDR3. The CDR3 coding sequence is TGTGCCAGCAGTTTCGACAGAGGCACAGATACGCAGTATTTT. It codes for CASSFDRGTDTQYF.

This clone was seen a handful of times. The chain has TRBV7-8 and TRBJ2-4; D remains unclear. CDR3 length equals 15 residues. Germline V CDR1 and CDR2: SGHVS, FQNEAQ. The germline V and J ends were trimmed by 1 base and 0 bases, with 7 bases remaining between them. The CDR3 nucleotides read TGTGCCAGCAGCTTAGACCGCCTAGCCAAAAACATTCAGTACTTC. This sequence encodes CASSLDRLAKNIQYF.

This rearrangement joins TRBV7-9 to TRBJ2-7; 11 nucleotides agree with TRBD1. Germline CDR1 reads SEHNR; CDR2 reads FQNEAQ (reference sequence). This CDR3 region has 15 residues. V was clipped by 5 bases and J by 5 bases; unmatched bases: 8. As DNA, the CDR3 is TGTGCCAGCAGCCCTCTCCGGGACAGGGGGGACGAGCAGTACTTC. It codes for CASSPLRDRGDEQYF. Filled out from reference TRBV7-9 and TRBJ2-7, the complete variable domain reads DTGVSQNPRHKITKRGQNVTFRCDPISEHNRLYWYRQTLGQGPEFLTYFQNEAQLEKSRLLSDRFSAERPKGSFSTLEIQRTEQGDSAMYLCASSPLRDRGDEQYFGPGTRLTVT.

The chain has TRBV5-4 and TRBJ2-5, with 7 bases lining up with TRBD1. Unmatched junction bases numbered 6, after V lost 5 bases and J lost 2 bases. Germline V lookup: CDR1 SGHNT, CDR2 YYREEE (reference sequence). There are 14 residues in the CDR3. In DNA form, the CDR3 reads TGTGCCAGCAGGGACCGGGACAGACAAGAGACCCAGTACTTC. Amino acid sequence: CASRDRDRQETQYF.

On this clone itself: Within the sample, other DNA sequences also encode this same CDR3. The V call is TRBV7-9, the J call TRBJ1-2, with unresolved D. Germline lookup yields CDR1 SEHNR and CDR2 FQNEAQ (reference sequence). Trimming cost V 1 base and J 4 bases, with 4 bases left between them. The CDR3 length is 12 residues. The CDR3 region has the DNA TGTGCCAGCAGCTTAGGGGGCTATGGCTACACCTTC. It specifies CASSLGGYGYTF.

Notes on this clone: This CDR3 is also generated by other DNA sequences in the sample. The CDR3 DNA reads TGCAGCGTTGATCGAGGGAACACTGAAGCTTTCTTT. Translating it yields CSVDRGNTEAFF. The chain has TRBV29-1 and TRBJ1-1; no clear D. V lost 3 bases to trimming and J lost 1 base, with 6 bases between them. Germline V gene lookup returns CDR1 SQVTM and CDR2 ANQGSEA. This CDR3 spans 12 amino acids. Full variable domain (outside the CDR3, taken from reference TRBV29-1 and TRBJ1-1): SAVISQKPSRDICQRGTSLTIQCQVDSQVTMMFWYRQQPGQSLTLIATANQGSEATYESGFVIDKFPISRPNLTFSTLTVSNMSPEDSSIYLCSVDRGNTEAFFGQGTRLTVV.

This clone was seen more than once but under ten times. The chain recombines TRBV5-5 with TRBJ2-7, with TRBD1 matching 7 bases. This CDR3 has 17 residues. Germline CDR1 reads SGHKS; CDR2 reads YYEKEE (reference sequence). V trimming: 4 bases; J trimming: 0 bases; junction bases outside the gene matches: 13. Written as DNA, the CDR3 is TGTGCCAGCAGCACCCGGGACACAGGGGTGAGCTCCTACGAGCAGTACTTC. This encodes CASSTRDTGVSSYEQYF.

The CDR3 sequence is CASIMGEKLFF. CDR3 nucleotide sequence: TGTGCCAGTATTATGGGTGAAAAACTGTTTTTT. This chain connects TRBV19 to TRBJ1-4; D is undetermined. Germline CDR1 reads LNHDA; CDR2 reads SQIVND (reference sequence). Trimming removed 7 bases from V and 7 bases from J, with 7 bases in between. The CDR3 loop spans 11 amino acids.

This clone was seen a handful of times. The chain recombines TRBV29-1 with TRBJ2-1; a possible D gene is TRBD1 (6 bases). Germline lookup yields CDR1 SQVTM and CDR2 ANQGSEA. CDR3 length: 11 amino acids. V lost 4 bases and J lost 14, with 15 bases in between. Here the CDR3 DNA reads TGCAGCGTTGCCCGACAGGTCCTGGAGTTCTTC. Amino acid sequence: CSVARQVLEFF.

This clone was seen more than once but under ten times. The chain uses TRBV4-2 and TRBJ1-3; the D is unclear. Trimming left V 0 bases short and J 3 bases short, with 12 bases between. The CDR3 loop spans 16 amino acids. Germline V gene lookup returns CDR1 LGHNA and CDR2 YNFKEQ. The DNA for the CDR3 is TGTGCCAGCAGCCAAGATCCCTCGGGGAGTGGAAACACCATATATTTT. It specifies CASSQDPSGSGNTIYF.

The V and J genes are TRBV4-2 and TRBJ2-3, with D possibly TRBD2 on 7 matching bases. Trimming took 0 bases from V and 8 from J, leaving 21 bases between them. CDR1 is LGHNA and CDR2 is YNFKEQ in the germline V gene. This CDR3 has 17 residues. CDR3 protein: CASSQEISGGQSGTQYF. The CDR3 nucleotides are TGTGCCAGCAGCCAAGAAATATCGGGGGGCCAGAGCGGTACGCAGTATTTT.